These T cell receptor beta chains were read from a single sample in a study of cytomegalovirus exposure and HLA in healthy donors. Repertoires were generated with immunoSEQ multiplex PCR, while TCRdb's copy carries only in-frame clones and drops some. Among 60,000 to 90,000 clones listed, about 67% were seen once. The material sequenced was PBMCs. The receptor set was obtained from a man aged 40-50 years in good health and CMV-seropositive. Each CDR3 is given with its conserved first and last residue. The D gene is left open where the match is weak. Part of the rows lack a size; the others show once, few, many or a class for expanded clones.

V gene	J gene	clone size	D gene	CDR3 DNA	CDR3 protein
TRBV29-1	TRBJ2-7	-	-	TGCAGCGTTCGGAGTGACAGTTTCTACGAGCAGTACTTC	CSVRSDSFYEQYF
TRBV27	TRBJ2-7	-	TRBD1	TGTGCCAGCGGTTACCGGGACAGGGGTCTGGAGCAGTACTTC	CASGYRDRGLEQYF
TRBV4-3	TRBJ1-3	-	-	TGCGCCAGCAGCCAGAAAATCGGCGGGCAGGCGATTGGAAACACCATATATTTT	CASSQKIGGQAIGNTIYF
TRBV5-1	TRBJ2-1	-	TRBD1	TGCGCCAGCAGCGGCGACAGGGGGTTCAATGAGCAGTTCTTC	CASSGDRGFNEQFF
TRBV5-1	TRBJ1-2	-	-	TGCGCCAGCAGCTTGGACAGTCCTAACTATGGCTACACCTTC	CASSLDSPNYGYTF
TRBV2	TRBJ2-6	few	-	TGTGCCAGCAGATCACAGGGACCTGGGGCCAACGTCCTGACTTTC	CASRSQGPGANVLTF
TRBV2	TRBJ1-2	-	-	TGTGCCAGCAGTGAAACGAGAAGCCGCTACAGATATGGCTACACCTTC	CASSETRSRYRYGYTF
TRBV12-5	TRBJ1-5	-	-	TGTGCTAGTGGTTTAAGACAGGTGGATCAGCTCCAGCATTTT	CASGLRQVDQLQHF
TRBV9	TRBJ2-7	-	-	TGTGCCAGCAGCGTAGTTGGGAGTTCCAACGAGCAGTACTTC	CASSVVGSSNEQYF
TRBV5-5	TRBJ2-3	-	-	TGTGCCAGCAGCTTTTCCGGACATCGCACAGATACGCAGTATTTT	CASSFSGHRTDTQYF
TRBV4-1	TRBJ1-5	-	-	TGCGCCAGCAGCCAAGAAACTAGTACAGTCAATCAGCCCCAGCATTTT	CASSQETSTVNQPQHF
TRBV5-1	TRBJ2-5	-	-	TGCGCCAGCAGCACCTCACAGGGTTCGGGGCGAGAGACCCAGTACTTC	CASSTSQGSGRETQYF
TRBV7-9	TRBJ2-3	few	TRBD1	TGTGCCAGCAGCCTGGGACAGCTCACAGATACGCAGTATTTT	CASSLGQLTDTQYF
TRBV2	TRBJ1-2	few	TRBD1	TGTGCCAGCAGTGGGGGGGACAGAAACTATGGCTACACCTTC	CASSGGDRNYGYTF
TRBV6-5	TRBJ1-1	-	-	TGTGCCAGCAGTTACGGGGAGGACACTGAAGCTTTCTTT	CASSYGEDTEAFF
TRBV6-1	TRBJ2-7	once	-	TGTGCCAGCAGTGAAACGACAGGTTCTACCTACGAGCAGTACTTC	CASSETTGSTYEQYF
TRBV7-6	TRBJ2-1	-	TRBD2	TGTGCCAGCAGCCGACTAGCGGGGATCAATGAGCAGTTCTTC	CASSRLAGINEQFF
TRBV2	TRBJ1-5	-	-	TGTGCCAGCAATTACAGGGCGAGCAATCAGCCCCAGCATTTT	CASNYRASNQPQHF
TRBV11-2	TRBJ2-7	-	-	TGTGCCAGCAGCCGCGCGGGCCCCGAGCAGTACTTC	CASSRAGPEQYF
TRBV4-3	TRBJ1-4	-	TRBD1	TGCGCCAGCAGCCAAAACAGGGGGAAGAATGAAAAACTGTTTTTT	CASSQNRGKNEKLFF
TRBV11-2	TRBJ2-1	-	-	TGTGCCAGCAGCTTAGGAGTTCTAGCGTGGAATGAGCAGTTCTTC	CASSLGVLAWNEQFF
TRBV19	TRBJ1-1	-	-	TGTGCCAGTAGTATCGCTTCCCTTGGCGGCATGAACACTGAAGCTTTCTTT	CASSIASLGGMNTEAFF
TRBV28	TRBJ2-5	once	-	TGTGCCAGCGAAGACTTACAAGAGACCCAGTACTTC	CASEDLQETQYF
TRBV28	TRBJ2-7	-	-	TGTGCTAGCGGACAACACTACGAGCAGTACTTC	CASGQHYEQYF
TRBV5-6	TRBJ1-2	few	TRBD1	TGTGCCAGCAGCTTGCAGAGCCAGGGGGCCAGTGGCTATGGCTACACCTTC	CASSLQSQGASGYGYTF
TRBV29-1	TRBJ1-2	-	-	TGCAGCGTTGTGGCAGGACTCTATGGCTACACCTTC	CSVVAGLYGYTF
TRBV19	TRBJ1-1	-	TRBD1	TGTGCCAGTAGTATTCACCGGGACAGGGGAGGGAACACTGAAGCTTTCTTT	CASSIHRDRGGNTEAFF
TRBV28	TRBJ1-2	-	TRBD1	TGTGCCAGCAGTTCGACAGGGATCTATGGCTACACCTTC	CASSSTGIYGYTF
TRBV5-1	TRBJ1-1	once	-	TGCGCCAGCCTAAATGGGGTGGGGGGCACTGAAGCTTTCTTT	CASLNGVGGTEAFF
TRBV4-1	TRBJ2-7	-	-	TGCGCCAGCAGCCAAGCGGACAGAACCTACGAGCAGTACTTC	CASSQADRTYEQYF
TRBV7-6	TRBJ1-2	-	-	TGTGCCAGCAGCTTAGGCTCCGGAGGCCTCGGCTACACCTTC	CASSLGSGGLGYTF
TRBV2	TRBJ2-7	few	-	TGTGCCAGCAGTGTGGGGCCCCCCTCCTACGAGCAGTACTTC	CASSVGPPSYEQYF
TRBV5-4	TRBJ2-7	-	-	TGTGCCAGCAGCTTGGCCGGGGGGCGGGAAACGGACGAGCAGTACTTC	CASSLAGGRETDEQYF
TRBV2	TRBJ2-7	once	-	TGTGCCAGCAGTGAACAGGGTTCCTACGAGCAGTACTTC	CASSEQGSYEQYF
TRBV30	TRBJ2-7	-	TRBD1	TGTGCCTCCTCCGGGACAGGACGTTACGAGCAGTACTTC	CASSGTGRYEQYF
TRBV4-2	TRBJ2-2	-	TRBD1	TGTGCCAGCAGCCAAGATCTACGGAGGGACAGGGGAAACGGGGGCAGCACCGGGGAGCTGTTTTTT	CASSQDLRRDRGNGGSTGELFF